A selection of T cell receptor beta chains follows, all from one sample in a study of T-cell memory formation after mild COVID-19. TCRdb called the 5' RACE reads again in MiXCR, with one record for every CDR3 protein. The sample lists under 550,000 distinct CDR3 sequences, 15% to 20% occurring once. Sequencing was carried out using PBMCs or a T cell subset sorted from them (not recorded which). Receptors originate from a man younger than 30 who had mild COVID-19 (a few samples of this study predate the infection). Cell type and time point are not known. Both conserved end residues are part of each CDR3. D genes are given only for firm matches. Part of the rows lack a size; the others show once, few, many or a class for expanded clones.

j_call,clone_size,d_call,v_call,cdr3_aa,cdr3_nt
TRBJ2-4,many,TRBD1,TRBV12-3/TRBV12-4,CASKAPTGGNAKNIQYF,TGTGCCAGCAAGGCCCCCACAGGGGGTAACGCCAAAAACATTCAGTACTTC
TRBJ1-4,.,.,TRBV7-3,CASSKGPPGEKLFF,TGTGCCAGCAGCAAGGGACCGCCGGGGGAAAAACTGTTTTTT
TRBJ2-1,.,.,TRBV24-1,CATSVAGQQFF,TGTGCCACCAGTGTGGCGGGGCAGCAGTTCTTC
TRBJ2-2,few,TRBD1,TRBV4-1,CASSQAGTGNAGELFF,TGCGCCAGCAGCCAAGCCGGGACAGGGAATGCCGGGGAGCTGTTTTTT
TRBJ2-1,few,.,TRBV10-3,CAISLGEYNEQFF,TGTGCCATCAGCCTTGGAGAATACAATGAGCAGTTCTTC
TRBJ1-2,.,.,TRBV7-9,CASSRIRGRAPYGYTF,TGTGCCAGCAGCCGAATAAGGGGCAGAGCTCCTTATGGCTACACCTTC
TRBJ1-5,few,.,TRBV9,CASSVGQGQGQPQHF,TGTGCCAGCAGCGTAGGGCAGGGTCAAGGCCAGCCCCAGCATTTT
TRBJ2-1,many,.,TRBV5-1,CASSLEGSPYNEQFF,TGCGCCAGCAGCTTGGAAGGGAGCCCCTACAATGAGCAGTTCTTC
TRBJ1-2,.,.,TRBV5-1,CASSLESGQANYGYTF,TGCGCCAGCAGCTTGGAGTCAGGGCAAGCTAACTATGGCTACACCTTC
TRBJ1-2,few,TRBD1,TRBV6-6,CASSYSAQGENYGYTF,TGTGCCAGCAGTTACTCGGCGCAGGGGGAGAACTATGGCTACACCTTC
TRBJ1-3,few,.,TRBV6-5,CASSYAYGNTIYF,TGTGCCAGCAGTTATGCCTATGGAAACACCATATATTTT
TRBJ2-1,.,TRBD2,TRBV5-1,CDSILSSGGNEQFF,TGCGACAGCATTTTGTCTAGCGGGGGTAATGAGCAGTTCTTC
TRBJ2-1,few,TRBD2,TRBV28,CASSLGRGGGEQFF,TGTGCCAGCAGTTTGGGGCGGGGGGGCGGAGAGCAGTTCTTC
TRBJ2-3,.,TRBD2,TRBV6-5,CASSNALAGGPPDTQYF,TGTGCCAGCAGCAACGCCCTGGCGGGGGGGCCCCCAGATACGCAGTATTTT
TRBJ2-2,.,TRBD2,TRBV7-2,CASSLVAGVNTGELFF,TGTGCCAGCAGCTTAGTTGCGGGGGTGAACACCGGGGAGCTGTTTTTT
TRBJ2-3,few,TRBD2,TRBV20-1,CSARTSGAQDTQYF,TGCAGTGCTAGAACCAGCGGGGCTCAAGATACGCAGTATTTT
TRBJ2-7,few,TRBD1,TRBV23-1,CASSHPGGTGYSEQYF,TGCGCCAGCAGTCATCCCGGCGGGACAGGGTATTCCGAGCAGTACTTC
TRBJ2-7,few,.,TRBV11-2,CASSLVRQVLSYEQYF,TGTGCCAGCAGCTTAGTCCGACAGGTACTATCCTACGAGCAGTACTTC
TRBJ1-1,few,.,TRBV29-1,CSVVSRPLNTEAFF,TGCAGCGTTGTGAGCAGGCCGTTGAACACTGAAGCTTTCTTT
TRBJ1-1,few,TRBD1,TRBV6-5,CASSYFTRGLRRGTEAFF,TGTGCCAGCAGTTACTTTACCAGGGGGCTGCGGAGAGGAACTGAAGCTTTCTTT
TRBJ1-6,.,.,TRBV19,CASREQAYNSPLHF,TGTGCCAGTAGGGAGCAGGCCTATAATTCACCCCTCCACTTT
TRBJ1-1,once,.,TRBV6-6,CASSQPGRPEAFF,TGTGCCAGCAGCCAACCCGGACGCCCTGAAGCTTTCTTT
TRBJ2-1,.,.,TRBV5-1,CASSSLRGPHEQFF,TGCGCCAGCAGCTCACTCCGTGGACCCCATGAGCAGTTCTTC
TRBJ2-1,.,.,TRBV4-1,CASSLRGWWGEYNEQFF,TGCGCCAGCAGCCTCAGAGGTTGGTGGGGGGAGTACAATGAGCAGTTCTTC
TRBJ1-1,.,TRBD1,TRBV7-2,CASSAGQGEFHRRGTEAFF,TGTGCCAGCAGCGCAGGACAGGGAGAATTCCACCGTCGCGGAACTGAAGCTTTCTTT
TRBJ1-1,few,.,TRBV4-1,CASSQDIGGYTEAFF,TGCGCCAGCAGCCAAGATATTGGGGGATACACTGAAGCTTTCTTT
TRBJ2-1,.,TRBD2,TRBV12-3/TRBV12-4,CASGRTSGRVDYNEQFF,TGTGCCAGCGGGAGGACTAGCGGAAGAGTGGATTACAATGAGCAGTTCTTC
TRBJ2-2,.,TRBD2,TRBV20-1,CSARTSGGASTGELFF,TGCAGTGCCCGGACTAGCGGGGGGGCCAGCACCGGGGAGCTGTTTTTT
TRBJ2-1,many,.,TRBV4-2,CASSQSTGRSYNEQFF,TGTGCCAGCAGCCAGTCGACAGGACGCTCCTACAATGAGCAGTTCTTC
TRBJ2-3,many,TRBD1,TRBV5-1,CASSLAQGVPDTQYF,TGCGCCAGCAGCTTGGCACAGGGGGTACCAGATACGCAGTATTTT
TRBJ2-7,few,TRBD1,TRBV4-1,CASSQVPRPTGGYHEQYF,TGCGCCAGCAGCCAAGTCCCTCGGCCGACAGGGGGCTACCACGAGCAGTACTTC
TRBJ1-1,many,.,TRBV5-5,CASSLGAPGGTEAFF,TGTGCCAGCAGCTTGGGGGCGCCCGGTGGTACTGAAGCTTTCTTT
TRBJ2-4,few,TRBD2,TRBV7-9,CASSPRTSGVNIQYF,TGTGCCAGCAGCCCCCGGACTAGCGGGGTTAACATTCAGTACTTC
TRBJ1-1,.,.,TRBV12-3/TRBV12-4,CASRGGGDTEAFF,TGTGCCAGCAGAGGGGGGGGGGACACTGAAGCTTTCTTT
TRBJ2-1,.,.,TRBV7-8,CASSLVFGTKQFF,TGTGCCAGCAGCTTAGTTTTTGGAACTAAACAGTTCTTC
TRBJ1-5,.,.,TRBV19,CASSTNREGNQPQHF,TGTGCCAGTAGTACCAACAGGGAGGGCAATCAGCCCCAGCATTTT
TRBJ2-4,few,TRBD1,TRBV5-1,CASSAGQERDIQYF,TGCGCCAGCAGCGCGGGACAGGAAAGGGACATTCAGTACTTC
TRBJ2-3,.,.,TRBV6-6,CASSPQAFSTDTQYF,TGTGCCAGCAGCCCACAGGCGTTTAGCACAGATACGCAGTATTTT
TRBJ1-2,.,TRBD1,TRBV11-2,CASSPLTTGGTGYTF,TGTGCCAGCAGCCCGCTCACGACAGGGGGAACCGGCTACACCTTC
TRBJ2-5,few,.,TRBV6-1,CASSAQGSRETQYF,TGTGCCAGCAGCGCACAGGGTTCGCGAGAGACCCAGTACTTC
TRBJ2-1,many,.,TRBV5-1,CASSLGDLHNEQFF,TGCGCCAGCAGCTTGGGGGACCTCCACAATGAGCAGTTCTTC
TRBJ2-3,.,.,TRBV7-6,CASSLGGGGADTQYF,TGTGCCAGCAGCCTTGGCGGGGGCGGGGCAGATACGCAGTATTTT
TRBJ1-2,.,.,TRBV6-2/TRBV6-3,CASSHRTSTPGGYTF,TGTGCCAGCAGTCATCGTACGTCCACCCCGGGCGGCTACACCTTC
TRBJ2-1,many,TRBD1,TRBV7-2,CASSEDRSYNEQFF,TGTGCCAGCAGCGAGGACAGGTCCTACAATGAGCAGTTCTTC
TRBJ2-7,.,.,TRBV27,CASSPDPRQLHWEQYF,TGTGCCAGCAGTCCCGACCCCCGACAGCTCCACTGGGAGCAGTACTTC
TRBJ2-1,few,.,TRBV29-1,CSGLVLNEQFF,TGCAGCGGACTAGTACTCAATGAGCAGTTCTTC
TRBJ1-1,.,.,TRBV28,CASSPLDNTEAFF,TGTGCCAGCAGCCCCCTCGACAACACTGAAGCTTTCTTT
TRBJ2-5,many,TRBD2,TRBV7-2,CASSFGDYETQYF,TGTGCCAGCAGCTTCGGGGACTACGAGACCCAGTACTTC
TRBJ2-3,.,TRBD1,TRBV5-1,CASSPQGDTDTQYF,TGCGCCAGCAGCCCCCAGGGGGACACAGATACGCAGTATTTT
TRBJ1-1,few,.,TRBV7-7,CASSPLRVRIEAFF,TGTGCCAGCAGCCCTCTTAGAGTGCGGATCGAAGCTTTCTTT
TRBJ1-4,.,.,TRBV5-1,CASSYGQLPNEKLFF,TGCGCCAGCAGCTACGGACAGCTACCTAATGAAAAACTGTTTTTT
TRBJ2-2,once,.,TRBV3-2,CASSGRGDTGELFF,TGTGCCAGCAGTGGTAGGGGCGACACCGGGGAGCTGTTTTTT
TRBJ2-5,.,TRBD1,TRBV7-2,CASSLWQGATQYF,TGTGCCAGCAGCTTATGGCAGGGGGCGACCCAGTACTTC
TRBJ1-2,.,.,TRBV20-1,CSARILSYGYTF,TGCAGTGCTAGAATCCTAAGCTATGGCTACACCTTC
TRBJ1-2,few,.,TRBV5-5,CASSLAQGTDGYTF,TGTGCCAGCAGCCTGGCGCAAGGGACGGATGGCTACACCTTC
TRBJ1-1,many,.,TRBV6-6,CASSYPGAGTEAFF,TGTGCCAGCAGTTACCCGGGGGCAGGCACTGAAGCTTTCTTT
TRBJ2-1,few,TRBD2,TRBV12-3/TRBV12-4,CASSSRMLLAGGGLAHNEQFF,TGTGCCAGCAGCTCTAGAATGCTACTAGCGGGGGGTGGCCTTGCTCACAATGAGCAGTTCTTC